This T cell receptor beta chain was retrieved from a study of cytomegalovirus exposure and HLA in healthy donors (dated by TCRdb to 2016 to 2017). Some background on the complete study: The roughly 700 repertoires of the first cohort and the 95 to 150 validation repertoires were produced on the same platform, according to a later analysis. Besides the first cohort of approximately 710 subjects, a separate validation cohort made up of roughly 120 different subjects was used. To predict cytomegalovirus infection status, the study combined high-throughput TCR immunosequencing, statistical association of individual TCRs with disease status, and machine learning. The study aimed to test whether cataloging public T cell receptors could reveal signatures of past pathogen exposure. Study-wide findings and limitations: Most TCR sequences were observed very rarely across donors, whereas some public TCRs were present in many individuals. In vitro tests confirmed that three of the cytomegalovirus-associated TCR beta chains recognize cytomegalovirus antigens. The classifier was reported to diagnose cytomegalovirus status with high specificity and sensitivity in both the original and validation cohorts. It was suggested by the authors that the approach could potentially be generalized to other disease states and immunological phenotypes. A later analysis lacked HLA typing for the validation cohort, so it scored co-occurrence in that cohort across all 120 or so repertoires. A later analysis found that TCRs clustered in the first cohort also tended to co-occur in the 95 to 150 validation repertoires, with 94% of cluster scores above 0. A total of fewer than 200 TCR beta chains were listed by the study as associated with cytomegalovirus.

CDR3 length: 13 amino acids, cysteine to phenylalanine. Only the CDR3 DNA stays, 39 bases, in frame from base 1. Taken from the germline V gene (reference sequence), the CDR1 and CDR2 loops are MNHEY and SMNVEV. The germline V and J ends show losses of 4 bases and 5 bases respectively, and no gene match explains 4 bases of the junction. Donors formed part of the validation cohort, which comprised 120 subjects and was distinct from the first cohort of 550 to 850 subjects. Remarks on this clone: Its recognized antigen is unknown. Base qualities were left out, and no much larger clone turns up one base away.

Library generation was performed with the immunoSEQ multiplex PCR assay. The study's own analysis went as follows. A statistical classification framework was built for diagnosing cytomegalovirus status from the catalog of TCR beta chain sequences. In TCRdb, the immuneACCESS table is reduced to in-frame sequences with V and J assigned. These tables do not hold every clone; where another copy was compared, an unresolved V gene accounts for under half, and the others remain unexplained. V, J and clone size are those of that table, while D and trimming were read from the DNA. The sample table contains 35,000 to 50,000 clones; only one count was recorded for approximately 93% of them. The ten most abundant clones make up about 2.1% of the sample.

This receptor chain uses TRBV27 and TRBJ1-2; TRBD1 fits 7 bases in the junction. The sequencing sample was made of PBMCs. The source is a woman between 18 and 29 years old in good health and CMV-seronegative. Here is the DNA: TGTGCCAGCAGTTCGGGACAGTTTTATGGCTACACCTTC. This sequence encodes CASSSGQFYGYTF.